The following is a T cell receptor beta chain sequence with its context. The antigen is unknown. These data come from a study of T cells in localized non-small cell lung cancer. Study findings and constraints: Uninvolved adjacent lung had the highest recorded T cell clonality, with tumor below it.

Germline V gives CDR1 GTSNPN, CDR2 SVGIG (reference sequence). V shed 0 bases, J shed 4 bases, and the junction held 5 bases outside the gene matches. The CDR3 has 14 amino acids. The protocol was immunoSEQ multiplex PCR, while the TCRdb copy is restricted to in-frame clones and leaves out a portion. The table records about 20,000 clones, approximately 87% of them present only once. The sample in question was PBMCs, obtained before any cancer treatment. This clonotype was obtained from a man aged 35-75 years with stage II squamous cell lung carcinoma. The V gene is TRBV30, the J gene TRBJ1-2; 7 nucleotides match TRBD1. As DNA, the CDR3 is TGTGCCTGGAGTGTACAGGCAGGGGGCTATGGCTACACCTTC. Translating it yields CAWSVQAGGYGYTF.